Shown below are 3 T cell receptor beta chains from a single sample sequenced in a study of T-cell reconstitution after alpha-beta-depleted transplantation in children. Preparation of the TCRbeta library was carried out with unique molecular identifiers. Using its own MiXCR run on the PCR reads, TCRdb lists one record per CDR3 protein. The data hold around 600,000 distinct CDR3 sequences, with about 10% observed a single time. This sample comprised PBMCs from the stem cell graft donor, obtained from the stem cell graft. The receptors come from a human donor who donated a stem cell graft to a child with acute myeloid leukemia.

There are many counts of this clonotype. The chain is built from TRBV7-6 and TRBJ1-1, with 7 positions matching TRBD1. V lost 1 base and J lost 2; bases outside the gene matches: 7. CDR3 length: 16 residues. In germline, CDR1 is SGHVS, CDR2 FNYEAQ. As DNA, the CDR3 is TGTGCCAGCAGCTTAGTAGGGGGCCTCCTTAACACTGAAGCTTTCTTT. Protein: CASSLVGGLLNTEAFF.

This chain links TRBV12-3 or TRBV12-4 with TRBJ2-1; the match to TRBD2 covers 11 bases. Germline trimming cut 6 bases from V and 4 bases from J; bases unmatched to any gene: 5. The CDR3 is made up of 15 amino acids. The chain's CDR3 is CASRMTSGVYNEQFF. The DNA for the CDR3 is TGTGCCAGCAGGATGACTAGCGGGGTATACAATGAGCAGTTCTTC.

The chain employs TRBV20-1 and TRBJ2-7, with TRBD2 as a possible D gene (7 bases). The CDR3 covers 12 residues. Germline V lookup: CDR1 DFQATT, CDR2 SNEGSKA (reference sequence). V lost 6 bases to trimming and J lost 6 bases, with 15 bases between them. CDR3 residues: CSALVGGGEQYF. The CDR3, as DNA: TGCAGTGCCTTGGTGGGAGGGGGCGAGCAGTACTTC.